These 14 T cell receptor beta chains were sequenced from one sample in a study of blood T cell repertoires in COVID-19. Clones were read by immunoSEQ multiplex PCR, and TCRdb kept only the in-frame ones, dropping some. The sample consists of a few hundred thousand clones, roughly nine tenths of them appearing once. Sequences were obtained from peripheral blood. Receptors originate from a woman in her twenties or thirties with COVID-19, enrolled during active disease.

The chain links TRBV28 to TRBJ2-7, with 13 bases matching TRBD2. Germline V gene data show CDR1 as MDHEN and CDR2 as SYDVKM. Trimming at V came to 6 bases and at J to 0 bases, leaving 5 bases not matched to a gene. The CDR3 length is 16 residues. In DNA, the CDR3 is TGTGCCAGCAGGATGACTAGCGGGGGGTTCTCCTACGAGCAGTACTTC. Protein: CASRMTSGGFSYEQYF.

The V call is TRBV21-1, the J call TRBJ2-2; the table's D call of TRBD2 was not tested on the DNA. TRBV21-1 is deemed a pseudogene. The CDR3 sequence is 11 residues long. The CDR3 loop reads CASSKEGELFF. In DNA form, the CDR3 reads TGTGCCAGCAGCAAGGAGGGGGAGCTGTTTTTT.

CDR3 residues: CASSLGRQATEAFF. In nucleotides, the CDR3 is TGCGCCAGCAGCTTGGGACGACAGGCCACTGAAGCTTTCTTT. V gene TRBV5-1 combines with J gene TRBJ1-1; a weak D match, TRBD1 (6 bases). Per the germline V gene, CDR1 is SGHRS and CDR2 is YFSETQ. V lost 0 bases and J 4 bases, leaving 10 bases between the germline ends. CDR3 length: 14 amino acids.

The rearrangement uses TRBV19 and TRBJ2-5, with TRBD1 identical over 7 bases. This CDR3 contains 15 residues. V was pared by 0 bases and J by 7 bases, with 8 bases of the junction left unmatched. Germline assignment: CDR1 LNHDA and CDR2 SQIVND (reference sequence). CDR3 in amino acids: CASSIEYRGEGTQYF. The CDR3 DNA sequence: TGTGCCAGTAGTATAGAGTACAGGGGCGAGGGGACCCAGTACTTC.

The chain links TRBV27 to TRBJ2-6, with D unclear. The CDR3 runs to 13 residues. Trimming cost V 8 bases and J 0 bases, with 5 bases left between them. CDR1 and CDR2 from the germline V gene are MNHEY and SMNVEV (reference sequence). CDR3: CASSHSGANVLTF. CDR3 DNA sequence: TGTGCCAGCTCCCACTCTGGGGCCAACGTCCTGACTTTC. The variable domain in full, with the rest retrieved from reference TRBV27 and TRBJ2-6, is EAQVTQNPRYLITVTGKKLTVTCSQNMNHEYMSWYRQDPGLGLRQIYYSMNVEVTDKGDVPEGYKVSRKEKRNFPLILESPSPNQTSLYFCASSHSGANVLTFGAGSRLTVL.

The rearrangement joins TRBV24-1 to TRBJ1-4, with D hard to call. The CDR3 sequence is 16 residues long. V was cut by 0 bases and J by 8 bases, with 15 bases left in between. Germline values: CDR1 KGHDR, CDR2 SFDVKD. CDR3 sequence: CATSDLKPGKPEKLFF. The CDR3 DNA reads TGTGCCACCAGTGATTTGAAACCCGGGAAACCAGAAAAACTGTTTTTT.

This chain joins TRBV14 and TRBJ1-1; TRBD1 might be the D (6 bases). The CDR3 runs to 13 residues. V was shortened by 4 bases and J by 5 bases, with 11 bases between the two germline ends. CDR1 is SGHDN and CDR2 is FVKESK in the germline V gene. DNA for the CDR3: TGTGCCAGCAGCCTATGGACAGAAACTGAAGCTTTCTTT. Residues: CASSLWTETEAFF.

The V and J genes are TRBV5-1 and TRBJ2-1; TRBD1 agrees at 10 bases. The trim removed 2 bases at V and 6 bases at J, leaving 8 bases unmatched. The CDR3 contains 16 residues. Germline V CDR1 and CDR2: SGHRS, YFSETQ. The CDR3 DNA reads TGCGCCAGCAGCTTCAAGAGACAGGGGGCACTCAATGAGCAGTTCTTC. Translation gives CASSFKRQGALNEQFF.

The CDR3: CASSQDEWVAQGRGYTF. In DNA form, the CDR3 reads TGTGCCAGCAGCCAAGATGAGTGGGTGGCGCAGGGTCGGGGCTACACCTTC. The chain uses TRBV3-1 (or the pseudogene TRBV3-2) and TRBJ1-2; weak D call: TRBD1 (5 bases). Germline V gene sequence: CDR1 LGHDT, CDR2 YNNKEL (reference sequence). The CDR3 runs 17 residues. V lost 0 bases to trimming and J lost 8 bases, with 22 bases between them.

This sequence joins TRBV2 and TRBJ1-1; 7 nucleotides line up with TRBD1. This CDR3 has 14 residues. V gave up 7 bases and J gave up 0 bases; unmatched junction bases: 5. Germline V CDR1 and CDR2: SNHLY, FYNNEI. The CDR3 DNA sequence: TGTGCCAGCACCCCGGGACAGATGAACACTGAAGCTTTCTTT. Residues: CASTPGQMNTEAFF.

The sample holds a few counts of this clone. The chain carries TRBV24-1 and TRBJ2-1; D gene ambiguous. CDR1 and CDR2 from the germline V gene are KGHDR and SFDVKD. Trimming removed 4 bases from V and 9 bases from J, with 21 bases in between. The CDR3 covers 16 residues. CDR3 region: CATSDNTNSLPGEQFF. In DNA, the CDR3 is TGTGCCACCAGTGACAATACCAATTCCCTCCCCGGTGAGCAGTTCTTC.

The rearrangement uses TRBV18 and TRBJ1-6, with D unclear. The germline V gene has CDR1 KGHSH and CDR2 LQKENI. The CDR3 loop spans 17 amino acids. The V end was cut by 2 bases, the J end by 4 bases, with 15 bases between. The CDR3 protein is CASSPAQAPSYNSPLHF. CDR3 nucleotides: TGTGCCAGCTCACCAGCCCAAGCCCCGTCTTATAATTCACCCCTCCACTTT.

This clone was counted only a few times. The chain carries TRBV19 and TRBJ1-2; no clear D. The CDR3 totals 12 residues. CDR1 is LNHDA and CDR2 is SQIVND in the germline V gene (reference sequence). V was shortened by 8 bases and J by 2 bases, with 9 bases between the two germline ends. This CDR3 is CASHLLNYGYTF. The CDR3 region has the DNA TGTGCCAGTCACTTACTGAACTATGGCTACACCTTC.

V usage is TRBV10-3 and J usage is TRBJ1-2; unclear D gene. Trimming cost V 8 bases and J 8 bases, with 21 bases left between them. The length of the CDR3 is 14 residues. The germline gives CDR1 ENHRY, CDR2 SYGVKD. CDR3 DNA sequence: TGTGCCATCGCCGAACTTATGGGCCGAGAGGGCTACACCTTC. The encoded protein is CAIAELMGREGYTF.